The 14 T cell receptor beta chains below all came from one sample that was sequenced in a study of regulatory T cells. The primer mix had 52 TRBV and 13 TRBJ primers. The repertoire was sequenced with immunoSEQ multiplex PCR; TCRdb's copy has only in-frame clones and lacks some. Among 21,000 or so clones listed, over 85% were seen once. The material sequenced was CD8+ T cells sorted from blood. These receptors all stem from a child aged 2 to 10 with CD3G deficiency.

The chain is built from TRBV28 and TRBJ2-3; D not certain. V was pared by 1 base and J by 3 bases, with 5 bases between. CDR1 and CDR2 (germline): MDHEN, SYDVKM. The CDR3 length is 13 residues. This chain's CDR3 is CASSLLHTDTQYF. The CDR3 nucleotides are TGTGCCAGCAGTTTATTGCATACAGATACGCAGTATTTT.

This chain links TRBV6-1 with TRBJ1-2; 8 bases are shared with TRBD1. This CDR3 spans 14 amino acids. CDR1 is MNHNS, CDR2 SASEGT, per germline. J lost 4 bases, V lost 1 base, and 2 bases had no gene match. The CDR3 bases are TGTGCCAGCAGTGAAGGGACAGGGACCTATGGCTACACCTTC. It is translated as CASSEGTGTYGYTF.

This clone was counted once. V is TRBV7-8 and J is TRBJ2-1; 10 bases are a match to TRBD2. Trimming took 1 base from V and 4 from J; bases not matched to a gene: 4. The CDR3 is made up of 16 amino acids. In germline, CDR1 is SGHVS, CDR2 FQNEAQ. The CDR3 DNA sequence: TGTGCCAGCAGCTTAGGGCCGGGACTAGCGTACAATGAGCAGTTCTTC. Translation gives CASSLGPGLAYNEQFF.

The V gene is TRBV28, the J gene TRBJ2-1; TRBD2 is a possible D gene (6 bases). The CDR3 length is 15 residues. V gave up 3 bases and J gave up 6 bases, with 15 bases separating them. Germline V lookup: CDR1 MDHEN, CDR2 SYDVKM. The CDR3 DNA sequence: TGTGCCAGCAGTTTTATTGCGGGGCTCTCCAATGAGCAGTTCTTC. It yields the protein CASSFIAGLSNEQFF.

This clone has only one observation. The rearrangement uses TRBV5-1 and TRBJ1-1; D is undetermined. In germline, CDR1 is SGHRS, CDR2 YFSETQ. The V end lost 2 bases, the J end lost 0 bases, and 8 bases lay between the germline ends. The CDR3 spans 14 residues. CDR3 in amino acids: CASSFGDMNTEAFF. Written as DNA, the CDR3 is TGCGCCAGCAGCTTCGGGGATATGAACACTGAAGCTTTCTTT.

As regards this clone: At the DNA level, this CDR3 is encoded by other sequences in the same sample as well. The chain employs TRBV6-1 and TRBJ1-1, with 7 bases that match TRBD1. This CDR3 has 14 amino acids. The germline V gene has CDR1 MNHNS and CDR2 SASEGT. V shed 5 bases, J shed 1 base, and the junction held 4 bases outside the gene matches. The DNA for the CDR3 is TGTGCCAGCAGTCCGGGACAGAAGAACACTGAAGCTTTCTTT. Translation: CASSPGQKNTEAFF.

About this clone itself: Distinct nucleotide sequences in the sample also encode this CDR3. V gene TRBV28 combines with J gene TRBJ2-7; D gene unclear. Germline-derived CDR1 and CDR2 are MDHEN and SYDVKM. The CDR3 is 12 amino acids. V shed 6 bases and J shed 0 bases, with 6 bases lying between them. CDR3 in DNA: TGTGCCAGCAGCCTCCACTCCTACGAGCAGTACTTC. Its protein is CASSLHSYEQYF.

This chain uses TRBV28 with TRBJ2-7; TRBD2 is a possible D gene (6 bases). Germline loops: CDR1 MDHEN, CDR2 SYDVKM. V was pared by 7 bases and J by 3 bases, with 16 bases between. CDR3 length equals 14 residues. As DNA, the CDR3 is TGTGCCAGCACCCGGAGGGGAGGATACTACGAGCAGTACTTC. As protein: CASTRRGGYYEQYF.

The chain is built from TRBV28 and TRBJ1-2, with D possibly matching TRBD1 (5 bases). Germline assignment: CDR1 MDHEN and CDR2 SYDVKM. V dropped 3 bases and J dropped 5 bases, with 19 bases sitting between them. The CDR3 runs to 16 residues. CDR3: CASSFAPSGAGYGYTF. CDR3 coding DNA: TGTGCCAGCAGTTTCGCTCCATCCGGGGCAGGGTATGGCTACACCTTC.

The genes are TRBV28 and TRBJ1-4; TRBD1 might be the D (5 bases). V lost 7 bases and J 7 bases, leaving 13 bases between the germline ends. Germline V gene lookup returns CDR1 MDHEN and CDR2 SYDVKM. The CDR3 spans 13 residues. The CDR3 protein is CASTSGGGEKLFF. CDR3 bases: TGTGCCAGCACTAGCGGGGGTGGTGAAAAACTGTTTTTT. Supplemented by reference TRBV28 and TRBJ1-4, the full variable domain reads DVKVTQSSRYLVKRTGEKVFLECVQDMDHENMFWYRQDPGLGLRLIYFSYDVKMKEKGDIPEGYSVSREKKERFSLILESASTNQTSMYLCASTSGGGEKLFFGSGTQLSVL.

This rearrangement joins TRBV28 to TRBJ2-3; possibly TRBD2 for D (6 bases). Germline V lookup: CDR1 MDHEN, CDR2 SYDVKM. This CDR3 has 15 residues. V lost 3 bases, J lost 4 bases, and 14 bases lay in between. The CDR3 spells CASSFGGAVADTQYF. The DNA of the CDR3 is TGTGCCAGCAGTTTTGGAGGGGCCGTAGCAGATACGCAGTATTTT.

As regards this clone: Additional DNA sequences in this sample encode the identical CDR3. The rearrangement links TRBV19 to TRBJ1-2; D gene uncertain. CDR1 and CDR2 (germline): LNHDA, SQIVND (reference sequence). This CDR3 has 11 amino acids. The germline V and J ends were trimmed by 8 bases and 5 bases, with 9 bases remaining between them. In nucleotides, the CDR3 is TGTGCCAGTTCAATGGGGTATGGCTACACCTTC. It yields the protein CASSMGYGYTF.

V and J are TRBV28 and TRBJ2-3, with TRBD1 matching over 8 bases. CDR3 length: 14 amino acids. Unmatched junction bases numbered 8, after V lost 6 bases and J lost 6 bases. CDR1 is MDHEN, CDR2 SYDVKM, per germline. CDR3 sequence reads: CASRSGQGRDTQYF. The CDR3, as DNA: TGTGCCAGCAGATCTGGACAGGGTAGGGATACGCAGTATTTT.

The rearrangement links TRBV28 to TRBJ2-2; no clear D. The CDR3 length is 13 residues. Trimming took off 5 bases at V and 2 bases at J, with 6 bases between the two ends. The germline CDR1 and CDR2 sequences are MDHEN and SYDVKM. The CDR3 sequence: CASSLHNTGELFF. In DNA, the CDR3 is TGTGCCAGCAGTCTCCACAACACCGGGGAGCTGTTTTTT.